This TCR beta chain was sequenced for a study of CD8 T cells in ankylosing spondylitis. As for this clonotype: At one boundary the junction diverges from the germline segment, which might be a read error.

The CDR3 runs 11 residues. Looked up from germline, CDR1 is MNHEY and CDR2 is SMNVEV (reference sequence). TCRdb re-called the 5' RACE reads with MiXCR, one entry per CDR3 protein. This table has around 88,000 distinct CDR3 sequences, around 9.4% appearing once. The TCR originated in a male donor with ankylosing spondylitis or in good health (not recorded which). The sample was blood, either unsorted or a sorted T cell fraction (not recorded which). The genes are TRBV27 and TRBJ2-3, with TRBD2 as a possible D gene (5 bases). CDR3 amino acids: CASSVRDKQYF. The CDR3 DNA reads as TGTGCCAGCAGTGTCCGGGATAAGCAGTATTTT.